Below, one T cell receptor (beta chain) is given with its context. Its antigen is unknown. No clone much larger than this one lies a single base away; base qualities are absent. The record originates from a study of shared clonotypes between healthy human individuals (TCRdb year 2020). About the full investigation: The cohort comprised a couple of women and three men aged 18 to 49 years. For each donor, CD4 naive and CD4 memory were each run on three plates, CD8 naive on two plates, and CD8 memory on one plate. To estimate repertoire size and how much clonotype sharing occurs between individuals, the study deeply sequenced the blood TCR repertoires of five healthy adults. To increase sequencing depth and limit assay-specific biases, TCR repertoire library preparation and sequencing were carried out by different laboratories using diverse techniques. Each donor's leukapheresis produced roughly between roughly 0.9 and 8.9 billion PBMCs. The study at large found these results: Only blood was sampled, and tissue TCR repertoires likely differ from those in blood. Based on pairwise subsampling, the degree of clonotype sharing among donors was expected to be affected by sequencing depth. Rarefaction of sorted-subset datasets indicated incomplete sequencing despite the large sequencing depth. The genetic and exposure-history diversity represented was limited by the small number of donors. Clonotypes shared by all four sorted-subset donors showed higher generation probabilities than non-shared clonotypes. Across four donors, 4.5% to 6.5% of naive CD4, more than 3% of naive CD8, about 2.3% of memory CD4, and about 0.44% of memory CD8 clonotypes were shared. Naive subsets generally had larger estimated clonotype richness than memory subsets.

The donors were healthy, HIV-negative adults with no recently reported acute infections or vaccinations. All donors were Caucasian adults living in Nashville, Tennessee, USA. CD4+ T cells were enriched by magnetic negative selection, after which naive cells were positively selected on CD45RA and the negative fraction was taken as the memory subset. After blood collection by leukapheresis, PBMCs were isolated using Ficoll-Histopaque density gradient centrifugation and then cryopreserved in the vapor phase of liquid nitrogen. Purity and quantity of every magnetically sorted T cell population were checked by analytical flow cytometry. Genomic DNA was isolated from every sorted fraction and measured by UV absorbance on a Nanodrop 2000c. Reading the germline V gene gives CDR1 MNHEY and CDR2 SVGAGI. Clipping removes 6 bases from V and 2 bases from J, with 4 as the unmatched junction base count. The CDR3 goes from the cysteine to the phenylalanine over 15 residues. Of the read, only the CDR3 DNA is kept; its 45 bases are in frame from base 1.

Using the deep immunoSEQ assay, multiplex PCR amplified TCR CDR3 regions from genomic DNA. Extracted genomic DNA from each cell subset was spread evenly across all wells of several immunoSEQ 96-well plates, with each plate serving as a replicate. Each replicate PCR for sorted subsets received around 210 ng genomic DNA, equal to around 32,000 T cell genomes. Purified libraries were quantified with a Qubit 3.0 fluorometer, sized on a Bioanalyzer 2100, and re-quantified with the KAPA Library Quantification kit. Every immunoSEQ 96-well plate was sequenced on a dedicated single-read 150-cycle Illumina NextSeq 550 flow cell. As for the original processing: Because only junctional sequences without quality scores were contained in the immunoSEQ output, filtering matching that applied to full-length reads could not be performed. To assign V/J genes and CDR3, sequences were annotated against IMGT germline references using PyIR, a Python wrapper for IgBLAST v1.9. Reads were filtered out if the reads had weak V/J assignments (E-value above 1e-6), no CDR3, stop codons, out-of-frame junctions, or ambiguous translated residues. V3J clonotypes were defined by identical inferred V gene, J gene, and CDR3 amino acid sequence. Percentage overlap between repertoires was computed as shared unique clonotypes divided by the size of the smaller repertoire. RTK rarefaction, the Chao1 estimator, and Recon v2.1 estimates of unobserved clonotypes were used to assess repertoire richness. OLGA was used to compute generation probabilities for all TCRbeta clonotypes that the gDNA method yielded from a handful of donors. In its TCRdb copy, this immuneACCESS table keeps in-frame sequences only and misses some clones. Where compared with another copy, unresolved V genes explain less than half of these, and the others have no known cause. D and trimming come from the DNA, and the V and J calls and clone size come from that table. The sample records 600,000 to 750,000 clones, approximately 72% of which are singletons. In total, the top ten clones hold over 1.5% of the sample.

The origin of this receptor is a woman aged 30 to 39 in good health. This chain joins TRBV6-5 to TRBJ2-1; TRBD2 matches 10 bases in the middle. The sequencing sample was made of memory CD4+ T cells sorted from blood. The cell subset or site label, as the study defines it: CD45RA-negative fraction. At the DNA level, the sequence is TGTGCCAGCAGCGTAACTAGCGGGACCTACAATGAGCAGTTCTTC. Its protein product is CASSVTSGTYNEQFF.